The 5 T cell receptor beta chains listed next were all sequenced from one sample in a study of human T cells and chemical hapten exposure. Noted time point: patch test 2, 6 weeks after DPC sensitization. Treatment here: therapeutic diphenylcyclopropenone sensitization with weekly scalp DPC. TCRdb passed the RACE reads through MiXCR, listing each CDR3 protein once. The sample contains some 57,000 distinct CDR3 sequences, more than 9% of which appear only once. The input for sequencing was whole blood, taken in connection with sensitization to the hapten diphenylcyclopropenone (DPC). Receptors were obtained from a woman in her 50s with alopecia areata. Some clones in this sample may be carry-over from other donors' samples.

The chain has TRBV12-3 or TRBV12-4 and TRBJ2-7, with D tentatively TRBD1 or TRBD2 (6 bases each). The V gene lost 7 bases and the J gene lost 0 bases, with 13 bases spanning the gap. The CDR3 spans 14 residues. The CDR3 nucleotides are TGTGCCAGCACGGGGGCGGGCCGCTCCTACGAGCAGTACTTC. It specifies CASTGAGRSYEQYF.

The V and J genes are TRBV10-1 and TRBJ2-1; 8 positions agree with TRBD2. J lost 10 bases, V lost 3 bases, and 8 bases had no gene match. Germline CDR1 reads WNHNN; CDR2 reads SYGVQD (reference sequence). The CDR3 contains 14 residues. The CDR3 loop reads CASSESGRGHEQFF. The CDR3 nucleotides are TGCGCCAGCAGTGAATCCGGGAGGGGCCACGAGCAGTTCTTC.

The chain employs TRBV20-1 and TRBJ2-5, with D possibly called TRBD1 or TRBD2 (5 bases each). Germline V CDR1 and CDR2: DFQATT, SNEGSKA (reference sequence). The CDR3 sequence is 17 residues long. Trimming took 0 bases from V and 5 from J, leaving 22 bases between them. CDR3 sequence: CSARELSNRGRRETQYF. In nucleotides, the CDR3 is TGCAGTGCTAGAGAATTAAGTAACCGGGGCCGACGGGAGACCCAGTACTTC.

This clonotype was seen ten or more times. This chain joins TRBV20-1 and TRBJ1-1; 8 bases line up with TRBD1. Germline-derived CDR1 and CDR2 are DFQATT and SNEGSKA (reference sequence). There are 14 residues in the CDR3. V dropped 6 bases and J dropped 6; count of bases not matched to a gene: 12. CDR3 in amino acids: CSAGVTGGKSEAFF. In DNA, the CDR3 is TGCAGTGCCGGAGTCACAGGGGGGAAGTCTGAAGCTTTCTTT.

This clonotype was detected only a few times. The gene calls are TRBV6-5 and TRBJ1-6, with D possibly being TRBD1 (5 bases). The CDR3 loop spans 18 amino acids. In germline, CDR1 is MNHEY, CDR2 SVGAGI. Trimming removed 2 bases from V and 4 bases from J, with 18 bases in between. CDR3 region: CASSYTPSGTDYNSPLHF. Written as DNA, the CDR3 is TGTGCCAGCAGTTACACTCCGTCCGGGACTGATTATAATTCACCCCTCCACTTT.